This entry lists 12 T cell receptor beta chains sequenced from one sample in a study of blood T cells in healthy people across ages. Primers used in a second PCR of roughly 7 to 12 cycles were a sample-barcoded 5' primer and a J-beta primer mix. Via MiXCR, TCRdb re-called the 5' RACE reads, giving one row per CDR3 protein. The sample contains fewer than 1,000,000 distinct CDR3 sequences, less than 60% of which appear only once. The specimen sequenced was blood. These receptors came from a man older than 75 in good health.

The J gene is TRBJ2-5, the V gene TRBV28; D remains ambiguous. The J call may be mistaken, given a closer DNA end match to TRBJ2-7. Germline V gene sequence: CDR1 MDHEN, CDR2 SYDVKM. The CDR3 is 15 residues long. As DNA, the CDR3 is TGTGCCAGCAGCTCGGACGGACCTTCTGACTACGAGCAGTACTTC. This gives the protein CASSSDGPSDYEQYF.

The sample holds a few counts of this clonotype. The rearrangement joins TRBV3-1 to TRBJ2-5; perhaps TRBD1 as D (6 bases). The V gene lost 0 bases and the J gene lost 5 bases, with 10 bases spanning the gap. CDR1 is LGHDT and CDR2 is YNNKEL in the germline V gene (reference sequence). The CDR3 has 14 amino acids. The CDR3 is CASSQETGSETQYF. DNA of the CDR3: TGTGCCAGCAGCCAAGAAACAGGGTCGGAGACCCAGTACTTC.

This clonotype was detected many times. The J gene is TRBJ1-1, the V gene TRBV18; the D is unclear. This CDR3 contains 13 residues. From germline, CDR1 is KGHSH and CDR2 LQKENI. V lost 2 bases, J lost 1 base, and 5 bases lay in between. The DNA of the CDR3 is TGTGCCAGCTCACCAATGGCGAACACTGAAGCTTTCTTT. As protein: CASSPMANTEAFF.

The V gene is TRBV6-1, the J gene TRBJ2-7; no clear D. In germline, CDR1 is MNHNS, CDR2 SASEGT. The CDR3 spans 13 residues. The V and J ends lost 7 bases and 0 bases respectively, with 10 bases between them. CDR3 amino acids: CASIPRFSYEQYF. The CDR3 nucleotides read TGTGCCAGCATCCCCCGGTTCTCCTACGAGCAGTACTTC.

This clonotype was recorded at least ten times. CDR3 sequence reads: CSATGTTYEQYF. In DNA, the CDR3 is TGCAGTGCGACCGGGACTACCTACGAGCAGTACTTC. This rearrangement joins TRBV20-1 to TRBJ2-7; TRBD2 matches at 7 bases. Germline CDR1 DFQATT, CDR2 SNEGSKA (reference sequence). J lost 2 bases, V lost 6 bases, and 4 bases had no gene match. The CDR3 spans 12 residues.

The chain employs TRBV25-1 and TRBJ2-7; D may be TRBD2 (5 bases). V was cut by 3 bases and J by 0 bases, with 9 bases left in between. This CDR3 contains 14 residues. Germline loops: CDR1 MGHDK, CDR2 SYGVNS. The DNA for the CDR3 is TGTGCCAGCAGTGATCGGAGGAGCTCCTACGAGCAGTACTTC. The encoded protein is CASSDRRSSYEQYF.

This sequence joins TRBV3-1 and TRBJ1-5; D gene uncertain. The V gene lost 2 bases and the J gene lost 10 bases, with 9 bases spanning the gap. The germline CDR1 and CDR2 sequences are LGHDT and YNNKEL (reference sequence). The CDR3 is 12 residues long. The CDR3 spells CASSQSQGPQHF. Written as DNA, the CDR3 is TGTGCCAGCAGCCAATCTCAAGGACCCCAGCATTTT.

The chain couples TRBV6-5 to TRBJ2-1, with a tentative D call TRBD2 (5 bases). The CDR3 loop spans 17 amino acids. Trimming left V 2 bases short and J 2 bases short, with 16 bases between. CDR1 and CDR2 (germline): MNHEY, SVGAGI. The CDR3 nucleotides read TGTGCCAGCAGTTACAGGACTGTCGGGAATACCTACAATGAGCAGTTCTTC. It translates to CASSYRTVGNTYNEQFF.

The genes are TRBV20-1 and TRBJ2-5, with D possibly TRBD2 on 5 matching bases. The J call could be wrong; TRBJ2-7 is a better fit for the DNA end. Germline V gene lookup returns CDR1 DFQATT and CDR2 SNEGSKA (reference sequence). The CDR3 is made up of 12 amino acids. The CDR3 sequence is CSASGMWYEQYF. The DNA of the CDR3 is TGCAGTGCTAGCGGGATGTGGTACGAGCAGTACTTC.

Notes on this clonotype: A much larger clonotype is one base distant, so this may be a read error. The CDR3 region has the DNA TGTGCCAGCAGTCCCCCCGGGCTAGCTCTCAATGAGCAGTACTTC. It yields the protein CASSPPGLALNEQYF. The genes are TRBV27 and TRBJ2-5; perhaps TRBD2 as D (5 bases). This CDR3 contains 15 residues. The V gene's germline CDR1 is MNHEY and CDR2 SMNVEV (reference sequence). V shed 5 bases and J shed 11 bases, with 24 bases lying between them.

In its sample, this clonotype was seen many times. The chain links TRBV11-3 to TRBJ2-5, with D perhaps TRBD1 (5 bases). This CDR3 has 15 residues. Looked up from germline, CDR1 is SGHNT and CDR2 is YENEEA. V was pared by 1 base and J by 1 base, with 10 bases between. The CDR3 DNA reads TGTGCCAGCAGCTTAGGAGACAGTTCCCAAGAGACCCAGTACTTC. Protein sequence: CASSLGDSSQETQYF.

A note on this clonotype: At one boundary the junction diverges from the germline segment, which might be a read error. The chain is built from TRBV4-1 and TRBJ2-3, with 10 nucleotides matching TRBD2. This CDR3 contains 15 residues. Germline V gene lookup returns CDR1 MGHRA and CDR2 YSYEKL. The CDR3 nucleotides read TGCGCCAGCAGCCTCGGACTAGCGGCCACAGATGCGCAGTATTTT. It codes for CASSLGLAATDAQYF.